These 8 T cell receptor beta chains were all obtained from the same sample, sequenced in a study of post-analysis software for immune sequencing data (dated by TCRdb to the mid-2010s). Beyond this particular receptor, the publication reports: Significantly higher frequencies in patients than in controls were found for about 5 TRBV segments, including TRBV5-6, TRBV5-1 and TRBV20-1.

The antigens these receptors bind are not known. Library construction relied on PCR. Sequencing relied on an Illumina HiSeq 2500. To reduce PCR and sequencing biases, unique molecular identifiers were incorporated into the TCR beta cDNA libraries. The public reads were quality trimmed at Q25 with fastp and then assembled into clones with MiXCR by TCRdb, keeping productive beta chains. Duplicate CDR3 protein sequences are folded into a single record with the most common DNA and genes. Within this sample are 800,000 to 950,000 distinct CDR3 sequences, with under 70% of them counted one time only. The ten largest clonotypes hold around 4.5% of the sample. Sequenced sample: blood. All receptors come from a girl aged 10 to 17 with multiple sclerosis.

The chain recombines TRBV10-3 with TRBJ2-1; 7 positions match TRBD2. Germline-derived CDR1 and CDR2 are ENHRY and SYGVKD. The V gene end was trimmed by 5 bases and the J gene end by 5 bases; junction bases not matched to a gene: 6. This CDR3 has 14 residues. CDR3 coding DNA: TGTGCCATCAGTTCAGGACTAGTAGACAATGAGCAGTTCTTC. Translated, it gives CAISSGLVDNEQFF.

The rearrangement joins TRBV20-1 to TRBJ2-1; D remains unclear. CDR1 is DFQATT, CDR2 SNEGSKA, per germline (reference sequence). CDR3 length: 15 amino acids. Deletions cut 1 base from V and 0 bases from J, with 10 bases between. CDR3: CSARGRTSSYNEQFF. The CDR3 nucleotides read TGCAGTGCTAGAGGACGTACCAGCTCCTACAATGAGCAGTTCTTC.

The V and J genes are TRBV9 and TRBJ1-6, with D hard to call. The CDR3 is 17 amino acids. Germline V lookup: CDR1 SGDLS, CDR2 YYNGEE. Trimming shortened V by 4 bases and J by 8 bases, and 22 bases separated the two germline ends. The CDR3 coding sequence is TGTGCCAGCAGCCTCCTCGCGAGGGTTACTTTGGATTCACCCCTCCACTTT. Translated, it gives CASSLLARVTLDSPLHF.

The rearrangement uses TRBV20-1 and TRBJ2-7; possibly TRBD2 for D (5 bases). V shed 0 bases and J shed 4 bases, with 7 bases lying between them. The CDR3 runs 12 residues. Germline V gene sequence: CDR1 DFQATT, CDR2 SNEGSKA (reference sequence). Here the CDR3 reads CSARDRRYEQYF. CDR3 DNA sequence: TGCAGTGCTAGAGACAGGAGGTACGAGCAGTACTTC.

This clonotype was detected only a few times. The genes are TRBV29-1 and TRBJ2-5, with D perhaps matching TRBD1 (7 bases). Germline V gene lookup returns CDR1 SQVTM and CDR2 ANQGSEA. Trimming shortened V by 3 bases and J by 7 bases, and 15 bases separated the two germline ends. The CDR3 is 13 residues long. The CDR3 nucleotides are TGCAGCGTTGATAGTCCAGGGGGAGGGACCCAGTACTTC. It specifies CSVDSPGGGTQYF.

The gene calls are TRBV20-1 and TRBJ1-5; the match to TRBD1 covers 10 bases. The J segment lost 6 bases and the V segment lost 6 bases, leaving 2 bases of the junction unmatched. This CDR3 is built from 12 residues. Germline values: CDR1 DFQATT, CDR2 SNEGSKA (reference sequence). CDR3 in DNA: TGCAGTGCGGGACAGGGGCTTCAGCCCCAGCATTTT. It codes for CSAGQGLQPQHF.

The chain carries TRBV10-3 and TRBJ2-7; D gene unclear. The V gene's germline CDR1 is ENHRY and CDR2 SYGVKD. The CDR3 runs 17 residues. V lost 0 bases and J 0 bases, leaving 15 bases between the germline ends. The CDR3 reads CAISESIVSSNSYEQYF. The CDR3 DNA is TGTGCCATCAGTGAGTCGATTGTGTCCAGTAACTCCTACGAGCAGTACTTC.

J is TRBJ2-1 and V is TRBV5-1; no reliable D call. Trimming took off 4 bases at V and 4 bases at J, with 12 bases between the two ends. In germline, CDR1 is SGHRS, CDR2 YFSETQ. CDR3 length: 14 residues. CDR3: CASSPEALYNEQFF. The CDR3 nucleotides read TGCGCCAGCAGCCCCGAGGCACTTTACAATGAGCAGTTCTTC.